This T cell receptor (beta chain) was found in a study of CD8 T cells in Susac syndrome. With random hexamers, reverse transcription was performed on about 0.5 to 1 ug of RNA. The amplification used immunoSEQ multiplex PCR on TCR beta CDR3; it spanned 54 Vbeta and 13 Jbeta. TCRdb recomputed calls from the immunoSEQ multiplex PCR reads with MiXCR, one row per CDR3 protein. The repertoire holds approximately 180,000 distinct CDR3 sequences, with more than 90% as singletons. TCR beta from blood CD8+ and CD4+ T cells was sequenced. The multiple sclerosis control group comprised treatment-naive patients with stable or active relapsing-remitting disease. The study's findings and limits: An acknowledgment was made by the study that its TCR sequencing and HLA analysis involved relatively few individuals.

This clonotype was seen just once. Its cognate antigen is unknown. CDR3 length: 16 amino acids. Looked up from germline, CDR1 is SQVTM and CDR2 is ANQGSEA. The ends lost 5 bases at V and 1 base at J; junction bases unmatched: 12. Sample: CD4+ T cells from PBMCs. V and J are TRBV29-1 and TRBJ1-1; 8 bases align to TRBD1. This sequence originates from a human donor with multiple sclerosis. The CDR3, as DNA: TGCAGCGTTATCAGATTCTCAGGGGGCCGGAACACTGAAGCTTTCTTT. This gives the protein CSVIRFSGGRNTEAFF.